The table lists the clone carrying this T cell receptor (beta chain) with a few counts. The antigen remains undetermined. The data originate from a study of cytomegalovirus exposure and HLA in healthy donors. Notes on the study in general: Highest at DRB1 and lowest at HLA-C, TCR association rates differed among HLA loci in a later analysis. Several of the most significant clusters were apparently associated with common viral pathogens in a later analysis.

Primers: 60 Vbeta forward and 13 Jbeta reverse. Per the authors' pipeline: Later, an analysis found some 80 million unique TCR beta chains, and roughly 10 million of these were shared. Sequenced by immunoSEQ multiplex PCR; TCRdb stores in-frame clones only, minus some. D and trimming were read from the DNA, whereas the V and J calls and clone size are those reported in that table. The top ten clones hold 1.5% to 2% of a sample with about 130,000 clones, approximately 70% of them seen once. Looked up from germline, CDR1 is SGHVS and CDR2 is FNYEAQ. The CDR3 sequence is 13 residues long. The ends were cut back, 3 bases at V and 1 base at J, with 6 bases in the middle.

Sequencing was done on a sample of PBMCs. This TCR was sampled from a human donor in good health. V gene TRBV7-6 combines with J gene TRBJ1-1; TRBD1 might be the D (5 bases). The CDR3 here is CASSLDTNTEAFF. As DNA, the CDR3 is TGTGCCAGCAGCTTGGACACGAACACTGAAGCTTTCTTT.